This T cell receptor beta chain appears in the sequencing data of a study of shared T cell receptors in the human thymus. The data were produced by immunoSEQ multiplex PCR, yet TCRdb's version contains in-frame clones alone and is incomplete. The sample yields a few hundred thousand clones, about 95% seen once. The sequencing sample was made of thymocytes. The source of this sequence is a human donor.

CDR3 loop: CASRTSTGPTYEQYF. The CDR3 DNA sequence: TGTGCCAGCAGAACTTCGACGGGACCCACCTACGAGCAGTACTTC. The rearrangement uses TRBV27 and TRBJ2-7; D may correspond to TRBD1 or TRBD2 (5 bases each). Deletions cut 6 bases from V and 2 bases from J, with 17 bases between. This CDR3 contains 15 residues. Germline V CDR1 and CDR2: MNHEY, SMNVEV (reference sequence).